These 8 T cell receptor beta chains came from one sample sequenced in a study of cytomegalovirus exposure and HLA in healthy donors. Use of 60 Vbeta and 13 Jbeta primers characterized the PCR. Clones were read by immunoSEQ multiplex PCR, and TCRdb kept only the in-frame ones, dropping some. The sample lists more than 130,000 clones, 70% to 80% occurring once. The specimen sequenced was PBMCs. These receptors all come from a man between 18 and 35 years old in good health and CMV-seronegative.

The chain combines TRBV5-4 with TRBJ2-5; TRBD1 matches at 8 bases. The closer fit of TRBJ2-7 to the DNA end suggests the J call may be wrong. CDR3 length: 15 residues. The germline CDR1 and CDR2 sequences are SGHNT and YYREEE (reference sequence). In nucleotides, the CDR3 is TGTGCCAGCAGTGGAGGACAGGGCCTTGGGTACGAGCAGTACTTC. Its translation: CASSGGQGLGYEQYF.

The CDR3 protein is CASSAMAGSGANVLTF. In nucleotides, the CDR3 is TGTGCCAGCAGTGCCATGGCGGGCTCTGGGGCCAACGTCCTGACTTTC. The chain employs TRBV6-4 and TRBJ2-6; maybe TRBD2 (5 bases). The CDR3 length is 16 residues. The ends were cut back, 4 bases at V and 0 bases at J, with 10 bases in the middle. CDR1 and CDR2 from the germline V gene are MRHNA and SNTAGT.

This chain links TRBV7-6 with TRBJ2-5, with D maybe TRBD1 (5 bases). Germline lookup yields CDR1 SGHVS and CDR2 FNYEAQ. CDR3 length equals 14 residues. V lost 1 base, J lost 2 bases, and 8 bases lay in between. CDR3 protein: CASSLVPGQETQYF. In DNA form, the CDR3 reads TGTGCCAGCAGCTTAGTTCCAGGGCAAGAGACCCAGTACTTC.

CDR3 bases: TGCGCCAGCAGCTTGGCCGGACACCCGAACACTGAAGCTTTCTTT. Protein sequence: CASSLAGHPNTEAFF. J is TRBJ1-1 and V is TRBV5-1, with D possibly matching TRBD1 (5 bases). V gave up 0 bases and J gave up 1 base, with 10 bases separating them. The CDR3 spans 15 residues. Germline CDR1 reads SGHRS; CDR2 reads YFSETQ. The full variable domain, rest sourced from reference TRBV5-1 and TRBJ1-1, is KAGVTQTPRYLIKTRGQQVTLSCSPISGHRSVSWYQQTPGQGLQFLFEYFSETQRNKGNFPGRFSGRQFSNSRSEMNVSTLELGDSALYLCASSLAGHPNTEAFFGQGTRLTVV.

The chain has TRBV7-2 and TRBJ2-1; 11 nucleotides agree with TRBD2. The CDR3 totals 16 residues. Germline V lookup: CDR1 SGHTA, CDR2 FQGNSA. The ends lost 1 base at V and 10 bases at J; junction bases unmatched: 9. The CDR3 here is CASSLGGSGRAGEQFF. The CDR3 DNA sequence: TGTGCCAGCAGCTTAGGTGGTAGCGGGAGGGCCGGGGAGCAGTTCTTC.

J is TRBJ2-1 and V is TRBV27; D is perhaps TRBD1 (5 bases). This CDR3 is 16 amino acids long. Trimming shortened V by 7 bases and J by 0 bases, and 16 bases separated the two germline ends. The germline CDR1 and CDR2 sequences are MNHEY and SMNVEV (reference sequence). The CDR3 region is CASTTANSRSYNEQFF. CDR3 DNA: TGTGCCAGCACGACAGCTAACAGCCGCTCCTACAATGAGCAGTTCTTC.

The chain employs TRBV7-9 and TRBJ1-4; TRBD1 is a possible D gene (6 bases). Germline CDR1 reads SEHNR; CDR2 reads FQNEAQ (reference sequence). The V and J ends lost 1 base and 11 bases respectively, with 17 bases between them. The CDR3 runs 15 residues. Written as DNA, the CDR3 is TGTGCCAGCAGCTTAGGGGGACAACGACTGGCGAAACTGTTTTTT. Amino acid sequence: CASSLGGQRLAKLFF.

This rearrangement joins TRBV27 to TRBJ2-2; D might be TRBD1 (5 bases). This CDR3 is built from 14 residues. Trimming removed 4 bases at V and 6 bases at J, with 12 bases between. CDR1 and CDR2 (germline): MNHEY, SMNVEV (reference sequence). CDR3 sequence reads: CASSSKGWSGELFF. As DNA, the CDR3 is TGTGCCAGCAGTTCTAAGGGGTGGTCCGGGGAGCTGTTTTTT.